This TCR beta chain stems from a study of siplizumab effects on memory and regulatory T cells. V was trimmed by 6 bases and J by 0 bases, leaving 12 bases between them. Germline CDR1 and CDR2: MNHEY and SVGAGI. The CDR3 has 14 residues. For this clone: The sample holds other DNA sequences that translate to the same CDR3.

Sequencing was performed with immunoSEQ multiplex PCR; in TCRdb, only in-frame clones are kept and a portion is missing. The top ten hold approximately 4% of the sample, which has tens of thousands of clones, approximately 82% seen once. The source material was memory CD4+ T cells sorted from blood. V usage is TRBV6-5 and J usage is TRBJ2-7, with D possibly matching TRBD2 (6 bases). The TCR sequence derives from a human donor in good health. The CDR3 nucleotides are TGTGCCAGCAGGCGGGACGGAACCTCCTACGAGCAGTACTTC. It encodes CASRRDGTSYEQYF.